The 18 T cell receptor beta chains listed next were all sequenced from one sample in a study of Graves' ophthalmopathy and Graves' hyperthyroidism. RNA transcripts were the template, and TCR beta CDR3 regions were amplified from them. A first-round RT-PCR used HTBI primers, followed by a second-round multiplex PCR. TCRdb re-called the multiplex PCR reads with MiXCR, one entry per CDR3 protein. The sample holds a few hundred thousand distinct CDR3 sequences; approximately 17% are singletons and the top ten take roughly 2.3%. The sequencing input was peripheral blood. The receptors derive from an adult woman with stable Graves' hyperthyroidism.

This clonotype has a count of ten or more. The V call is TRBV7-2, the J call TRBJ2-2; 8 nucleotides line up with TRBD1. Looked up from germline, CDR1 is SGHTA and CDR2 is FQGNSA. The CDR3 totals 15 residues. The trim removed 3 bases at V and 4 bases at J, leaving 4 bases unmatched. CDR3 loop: CASSLTGDSTGELFF. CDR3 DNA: TGTGCCAGCAGCTTGACAGGGGATTCCACCGGGGAGCTGTTTTTT.

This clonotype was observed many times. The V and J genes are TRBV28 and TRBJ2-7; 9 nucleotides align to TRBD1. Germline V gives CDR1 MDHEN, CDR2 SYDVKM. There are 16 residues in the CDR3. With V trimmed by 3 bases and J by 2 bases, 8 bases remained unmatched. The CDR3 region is CASSLTGTGFTYEQYF. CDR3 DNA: TGTGCCAGCAGTTTGACCGGGACAGGGTTTACCTACGAGCAGTACTTC.

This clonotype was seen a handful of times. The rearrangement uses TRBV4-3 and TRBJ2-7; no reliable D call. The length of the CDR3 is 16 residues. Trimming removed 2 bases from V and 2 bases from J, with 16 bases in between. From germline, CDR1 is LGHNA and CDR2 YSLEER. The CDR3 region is CASSQPPPRQTYEQYF. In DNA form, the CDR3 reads TGCGCCAGCAGCCAACCCCCCCCAAGGCAGACCTACGAGCAGTACTTC.

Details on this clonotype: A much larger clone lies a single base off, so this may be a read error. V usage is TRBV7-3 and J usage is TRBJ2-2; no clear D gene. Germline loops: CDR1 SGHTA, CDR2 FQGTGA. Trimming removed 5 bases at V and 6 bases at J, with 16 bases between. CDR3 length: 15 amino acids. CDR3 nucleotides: TGTGCCAGCAGCCCGGCAGGCAGACATCCCGGGGAGCTGTTTTTT. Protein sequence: CASSPAGRHPGELFF.

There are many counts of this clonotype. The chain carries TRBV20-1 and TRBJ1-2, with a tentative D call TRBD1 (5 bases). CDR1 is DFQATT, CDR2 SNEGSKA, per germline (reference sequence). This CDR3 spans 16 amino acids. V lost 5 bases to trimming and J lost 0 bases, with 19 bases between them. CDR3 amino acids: CSASAGTGSSNYGYTF. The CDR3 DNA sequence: TGCAGTGCTTCGGCCGGGACCGGTTCCTCTAACTATGGCTACACCTTC.

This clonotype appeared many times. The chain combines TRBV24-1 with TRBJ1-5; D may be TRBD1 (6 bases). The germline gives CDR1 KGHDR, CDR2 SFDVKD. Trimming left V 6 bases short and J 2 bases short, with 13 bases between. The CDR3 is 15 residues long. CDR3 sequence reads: CATSTGGEGNQPQHF. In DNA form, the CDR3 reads TGTGCCACCAGTACCGGGGGCGAGGGCAATCAGCCCCAGCATTTT.

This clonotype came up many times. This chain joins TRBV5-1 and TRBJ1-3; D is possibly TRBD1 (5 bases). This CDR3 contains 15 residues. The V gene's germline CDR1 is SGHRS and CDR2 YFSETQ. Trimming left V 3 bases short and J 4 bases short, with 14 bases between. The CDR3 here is CASSWGGVDGNTIYF. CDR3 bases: TGCGCCAGCAGCTGGGGCGGTGTGGACGGAAACACCATATATTTT. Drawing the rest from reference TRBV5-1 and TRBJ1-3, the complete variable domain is KAGVTQTPRYLIKTRGQQVTLSCSPISGHRSVSWYQQTPGQGLQFLFEYFSETQRNKGNFPGRFSGRQFSNSRSEMNVSTLELGDSALYLCASSWGGVDGNTIYFGEGSWLTVV.

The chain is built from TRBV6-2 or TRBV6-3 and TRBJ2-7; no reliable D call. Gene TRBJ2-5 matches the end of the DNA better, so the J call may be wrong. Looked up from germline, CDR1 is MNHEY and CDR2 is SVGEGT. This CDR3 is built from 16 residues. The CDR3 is CASSYYQDGTQETQYF. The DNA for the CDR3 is TGTGCCAGCAGTTACTATCAGGACGGTACCCAAGAGACCCAGTACTTC.

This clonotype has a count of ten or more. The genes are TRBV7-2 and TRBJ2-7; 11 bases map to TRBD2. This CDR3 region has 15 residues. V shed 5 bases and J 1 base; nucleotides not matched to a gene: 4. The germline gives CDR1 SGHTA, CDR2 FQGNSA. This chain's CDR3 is CASSGSGRDSYEQYF. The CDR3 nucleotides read TGTGCCAGCAGCGGTAGCGGGAGGGATTCCTACGAGCAGTACTTC.

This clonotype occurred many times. CDR3 sequence: CASSQETSGTYEQYF. CDR3 DNA sequence: TGCGCCAGCAGCCAAGAAACTAGCGGTACCTACGAGCAGTACTTC. The rearrangement uses TRBV4-3 and TRBJ2-7; 8 bases map to TRBD2. The length of the CDR3 is 15 residues. With V trimmed by 0 bases and J by 2 bases, 3 bases remained unmatched. Per germline, CDR1 LGHNA and CDR2 YSLEER.

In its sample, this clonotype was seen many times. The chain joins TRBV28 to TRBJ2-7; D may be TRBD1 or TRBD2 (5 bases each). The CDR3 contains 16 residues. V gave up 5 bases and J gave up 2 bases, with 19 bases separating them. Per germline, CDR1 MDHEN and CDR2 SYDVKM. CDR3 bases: TGTGCCAGCAGTCCGCTACTAGGTCGAGGGGCCTACGAGCAGTACTTC. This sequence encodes CASSPLLGRGAYEQYF.

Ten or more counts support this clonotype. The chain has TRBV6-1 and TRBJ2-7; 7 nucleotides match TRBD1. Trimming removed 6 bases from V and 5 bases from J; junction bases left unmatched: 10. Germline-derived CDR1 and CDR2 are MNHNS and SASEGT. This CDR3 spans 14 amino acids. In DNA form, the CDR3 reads TGTGCCAGCAGGAAGGGACAGCCCTTCGACGAGCAGTACTTC. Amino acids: CASRKGQPFDEQYF.

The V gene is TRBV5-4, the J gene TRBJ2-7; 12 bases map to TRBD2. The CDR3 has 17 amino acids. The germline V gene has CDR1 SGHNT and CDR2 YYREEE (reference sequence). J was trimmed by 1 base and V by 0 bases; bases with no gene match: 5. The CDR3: CASSLGLAGEGSYEQYF. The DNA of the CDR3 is TGTGCCAGCAGCTTGGGACTAGCGGGAGAGGGGTCCTACGAGCAGTACTTC.

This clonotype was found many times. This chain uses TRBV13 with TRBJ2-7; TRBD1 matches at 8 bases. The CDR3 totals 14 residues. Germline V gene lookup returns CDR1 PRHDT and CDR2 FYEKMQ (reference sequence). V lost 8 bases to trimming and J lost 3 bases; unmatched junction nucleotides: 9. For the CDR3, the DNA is TGTGCCAGCCATCGACGGGACAGGATCTACGAGCAGTACTTC. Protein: CASHRRDRIYEQYF.

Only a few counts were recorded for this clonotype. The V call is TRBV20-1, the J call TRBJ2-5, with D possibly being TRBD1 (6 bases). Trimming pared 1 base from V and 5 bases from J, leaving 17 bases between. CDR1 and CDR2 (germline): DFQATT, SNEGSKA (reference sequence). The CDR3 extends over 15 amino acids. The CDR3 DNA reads TGCAGTGCTAGAGGGGTGGGGCAGGGGAAGGAGACCCAGTACTTC. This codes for CSARGVGQGKETQYF.

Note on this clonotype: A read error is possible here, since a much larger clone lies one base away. Here the CDR3 reads CASSLGGTGSITEAFF. The CDR3 DNA is TGTGCCAGCAGTTTAGGGGGGACAGGCTCGATCACTGAAGCTTTCTTT. The chain is built from TRBV28 and TRBJ1-1, with 8 bases aligning to TRBD1. CDR3 size: 16 residues. J gave up 4 bases and V 2 bases, and 9 bases lay outside the gene matches. Germline V lookup: CDR1 MDHEN, CDR2 SYDVKM.

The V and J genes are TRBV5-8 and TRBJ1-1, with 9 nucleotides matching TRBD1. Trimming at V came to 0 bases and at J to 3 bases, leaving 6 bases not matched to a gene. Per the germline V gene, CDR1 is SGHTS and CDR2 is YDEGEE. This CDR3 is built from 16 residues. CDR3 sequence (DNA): TGTGCCAGCAGCTTGGAGGTGACAGGGGGATACACTGAAGCTTTCTTT. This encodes CASSLEVTGGYTEAFF.

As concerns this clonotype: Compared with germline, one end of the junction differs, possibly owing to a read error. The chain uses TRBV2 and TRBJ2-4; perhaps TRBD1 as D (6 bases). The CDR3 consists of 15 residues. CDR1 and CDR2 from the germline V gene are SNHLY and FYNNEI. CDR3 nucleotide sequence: TGTGCCAGCAGTGAACTGGCGGGTGGGTGGGACATTAAGTACTTC. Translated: CASSELAGGWDIKYF.